These 2 T cell receptor beta chains share one sample of origin, sequenced in a study of T-cell reconstitution after alpha-beta-depleted transplantation in children. Preparation of the TCRbeta library used unique molecular identifiers. TCRdb independently ran MiXCR on the PCR reads; one entry per CDR3 protein. The sample consists of approximately 980,000 distinct CDR3 sequences, around 30% of them appearing once. Sequencing used PBMCs, mostly from graft donor cells, obtained 360 days after TCRalphabeta/CD19-depleted stem cell transplant. These TCRs come from a boy younger than two who had a stem cell transplant for SCID, so the T cells may come from the graft donor.

This chain links TRBV7-9 with TRBJ2-7; D tentatively fits TRBD1 or TRBD2 (5 bases each). This CDR3 has 15 amino acids. V lost 5 bases to trimming and J lost 2 bases, with 16 bases between them. CDR1 is SEHNR and CDR2 is FQNEAQ in the germline V gene (reference sequence). CDR3 residues: CASSPPAGATYEQYF. CDR3 nucleotides: TGTGCCAGCAGCCCCCCCGCCGGGGCCACCTACGAGCAGTACTTC.

This clonotype was picked up a small number of times. The chain combines TRBV7-8 with TRBJ2-3; D may be TRBD2 (6 bases). V lost 1 base to trimming and J lost 5 bases, with 13 bases between them. The CDR3 sequence is 15 residues long. CDR1 is SGHVS, CDR2 FQNEAQ, per germline. The CDR3 DNA reads as TGTGCCAGCAGCTTAGGGGCCGGGCGGGGAGATACGCAGTATTTT. It encodes CASSLGAGRGDTQYF.